This T cell receptor (beta chain) stems from a study of cytotoxic CD8 clonotypes in ibrutinib-treated CLL. About the study: Within the patient group, eleven to twelve were relapsed/refractory and some 16 treatment-naive, and 17 to 18 were IGHV unmutated. Overall study results and limits: Before falling back toward baseline at progression, clonality had risen at the time of ibrutinib response.

Assay: immunoSEQ multiplex PCR; the TCRdb copy retains only in-frame clones and omits some. Here the sample spans tens of thousands of clones, around four fifths being singletons. V was trimmed by 1 base and J by 7 bases, leaving 13 bases between them. Germline CDR1 is LNHNV and CDR2 is YYDKDF (reference sequence). The CDR3 spans 15 residues. This clone was observed a single time. The antigen remains unidentified. This receptor was taken from a human donor with chronic lymphocytic leukemia. V usage is TRBV15 and J usage is TRBJ1-4, with unresolved D. The sequencing here drew on PBMCs, taken after 24 months of ibrutinib treatment. CDR3 in amino acids: CATSRATTFLEKLFF. CDR3 coding DNA: TGTGCCACCAGCAGAGCCACAACCTTTCTTGAAAAACTGTTTTTT.